This is a list of T cell receptor beta chains from one sample in a study of blood T cell repertoires in COVID-19. Measured with immunoSEQ multiplex PCR; TCRdb has only the in-frame clones, and not every one. Seen here are around 16,000 clones, about 90% observed once, and the top ten hold less than 3%. The sequenced material came from peripheral blood. These receptors all come from a human donor in a cohort sampled during active COVID-19. Both conserved end residues are part of each CDR3. Clone size, where shown, is once, few, many, or a class for clones that have expanded.

clone_size	v_call	cdr3_aa
once	TRBV5-4	CASSSGDRGIYNEQFF
NA	TRBV24-1	CATSDPGSKETQYF
NA	TRBV9	CASSASGGRSADTQYF
NA	TRBV6-2/TRBV6-3	CASSYFRLAGGALAKNIQYF
NA	TRBV5-1	CASSLVARVGTEAFF
NA	TRBV11-3	CASSLVYGYGYTF
NA	TRBV6-2/TRBV6-3	CASSYLPSLLAGVQETQYF
NA	TRBV7-2	CASSHPTGGWEDYGYTF
NA	TRBV18	CASSPPGEELETQYF
NA	TRBV6-1	CASSEAQGVYGYTF
NA	TRBV5-1	CASSLTGQVTGELFF
NA	TRBV6-5	CASSSHLWSPDTQYF
NA	TRBV9	CASSVGGGRGEKLFF
NA	TRBV6-6	CASSLTPGGYTF
few	TRBV24-1	CATRGQVNQPQHF
NA	TRBV4-1	CASSHGGRDTQYF
NA	TRBV7-2	CASSRPGLEETQYF
NA	TRBV9	CASSPPLAAGELFF
once	TRBV5-4	CASSLPGGQETQYF
NA	TRBV5-8	CASSLKSGNTIYF
NA	TRBV29-1	CSVEGTGKRGNTEAFF
NA	TRBV5-8	CASRGVQGLNSPLHF
NA	TRBV3-1/TRBV3-2	CASSRLSMWRNEQFF
NA	TRBV5-5	CASSRRTGASTDTQYF
NA	TRBV7-9	CASSQSSGNTGELFF
NA	TRBV27	CASTLTDPSTDTQYF
NA	TRBV3-1/TRBV3-2	CASSQGTATNEKLFF
NA	TRBV7-9	CASSLGSLAGELSTDTQYF
NA	TRBV29-1	CSVVGRLAGGQTDTQYF
NA	TRBV11-3	CASSLLGASNEQFF
NA	TRBV10-3	CAIKEGTGQTGELFF
NA	TRBV7-2	CASSSTPSKQYF
few	TRBV27	CASTGRTEAFF
NA	TRBV2	CASGVRQGGNYGYTF
NA	TRBV5-6	CASSTWIAGGYNEQFF
NA	TRBV6-5	CASSLAGGAGELFF
NA	TRBV5-4	CASSLKPTGGGTDTQYF
NA	TRBV6-5	CASTFGQGSGELFF
NA	TRBV6-6	CASSLTQPGTATKGELFF
NA	TRBV24-1	CATSDSRGWVSYTF
NA	TRBV3-1/TRBV3-2	CASSGQGFVTNEKLFF
NA	TRBV7-9	CASSPQGLEQFF
once	TRBV9	CASSTLGRTAPSTDTQYF
NA	TRBV4-1	CASSRGTSGSGTGELFF
NA	TRBV2	CASTRSGNNYEQYF
once	TRBV7-2	CASSRPGDRFGLTEAFF